This TCR beta chain originates from a study of blood T cell repertoires in COVID-19. As for the study in general: The analysed material was cDNA or gDNA that came from T cells, B-cell-depleted T cells, or PBMCs.

In the source study's methods: Researchers report that nucleated cell counts were estimated from reference gene primer amplification. Clones were sequenced by immunoSEQ multiplex PCR, and TCRdb holds only the in-frame ones, with some missing. The DNA was the basis for D and trimming; V, J and clone size are from that table. The sample lists a few hundred thousand clones; around 88% were seen once. Each participant's cohort was designated according to participant-reported clinical history. Among Cohort 3 donors, those recovered had two negative PCRs, clearance, or symptom resolution. Trimming took 1 base from V and 9 from J; bases not matched to a gene: 6. CDR3 length: 13 amino acids. In germline, CDR1 is SGHTA, CDR2 FQGNSA.

The chain employs TRBV7-2 and TRBJ2-7, with 7 bases lining up with TRBD2. Sequences were obtained from PBMCs or T cells enriched from blood (not recorded which). This receptor was taken from a woman in her 30s who had recovered from COVID-19. CDR3 bases: TGTGCCAGCAGCTTAGGCGGGAGTAGGGTGCAGTACTTC. Residues: CASSLGGSRVQYF.